This TCR beta chain originates from a study of Graves' ophthalmopathy and Graves' hyperthyroidism. Amplification of the TCR beta CDR3 regions used RNA transcripts (as template). HTBI primers served in a first-round RT-PCR, which a second-round multiplex PCR followed. One entry per CDR3 protein results from TCRdb running MiXCR on the multiplex PCR reads. The data hold hundreds of thousands of distinct CDR3 sequences, with roughly 39% observed a single time. V was pared by 8 bases and J by 4 bases, with 12 bases of the junction left unmatched. Germline CDR1 LNHDA, CDR2 SQIVND (reference sequence). CDR3 length equals 15 residues. General observations from the study: Blood also held most thyroid clonotypes expanded above 0.001 frequency.

This clonotype has more than one count but fewer than ten. Its antigen is not identified. The chain combines TRBV19 with TRBJ2-7; 9 bases are shared with TRBD2. The specimen was peripheral blood. This clonotype originated in an adult man with Graves' ophthalmopathy. CDR3 in DNA: TGTGCCAGTCAACAAAGCGGGGGGAGTTCATACGAGCAGTACTTC. It specifies CASQQSGGSSYEQYF. Looking up the rest from reference TRBV19 and TRBJ2-7 gives the full variable domain: DGGITQSPKYLFRKEGQNVTLSCEQNLNHDAMYWYRQDPGQGLRLIYYSQIVNDFQKGDIAEGYSVSREKKESFPLTVTSAQKNPTAFYLCASQQSGGSSYEQYFGPGTRLTVT.